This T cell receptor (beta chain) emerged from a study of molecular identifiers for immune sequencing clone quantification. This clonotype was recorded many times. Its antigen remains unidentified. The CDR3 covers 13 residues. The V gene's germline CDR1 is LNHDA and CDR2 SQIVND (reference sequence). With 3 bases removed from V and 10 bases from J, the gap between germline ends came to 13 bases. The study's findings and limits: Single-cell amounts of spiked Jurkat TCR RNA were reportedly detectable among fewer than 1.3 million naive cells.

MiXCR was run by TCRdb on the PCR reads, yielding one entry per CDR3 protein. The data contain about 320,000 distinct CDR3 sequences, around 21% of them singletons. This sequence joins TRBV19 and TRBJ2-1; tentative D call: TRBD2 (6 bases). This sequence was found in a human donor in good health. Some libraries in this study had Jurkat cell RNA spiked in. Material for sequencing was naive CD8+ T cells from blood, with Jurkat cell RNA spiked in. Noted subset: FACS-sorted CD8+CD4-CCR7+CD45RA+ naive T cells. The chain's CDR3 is CASSIVSGREQFF. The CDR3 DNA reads TGTGCCAGTAGTATCGTCAGTGGGAGGGAGCAGTTCTTC.